The 8 T cell receptor beta chains below all came from one sample that was sequenced in a study of cytomegalovirus exposure and HLA in healthy donors. Use of 60 Vbeta and 13 Jbeta primers characterized the PCR. Profiling relied on immunoSEQ multiplex PCR, and the TCRdb table lists in-frame clones only, not all of them. The sample yields about 220,000 clones, over 80% seen once. The specimen was PBMCs. Receptor source: a boy aged 2 to 9 in good health and CMV-seronegative.

Details on this clone: Other DNA sequences in the same sample also yield this CDR3. The chain couples TRBV30 to TRBJ1-1; D is uncertain. The CDR3 is 12 residues long. Trimming took off 3 bases at V and 1 base at J, with 6 bases between the two ends. Germline V lookup: CDR1 GTSNPN, CDR2 SVGIG (reference sequence). CDR3 nucleotide sequence: TGTGCCTGGAGCCCACAGAACACTGAAGCTTTCTTT. It specifies CAWSPQNTEAFF.

This clone was counted once. The rearrangement uses TRBV20-1 and TRBJ2-7; 8 bases map to TRBD1. The germline gives CDR1 DFQATT, CDR2 SNEGSKA (reference sequence). CDR3 length: 11 residues. Trimming at V came to 5 bases and at J to 4 bases, leaving 1 base not matched to a gene. As DNA, the CDR3 is TGCAGTGCTGGACAGGGTTACGAGCAGTACTTC. Protein: CSAGQGYEQYF.

J is TRBJ1-1 and V is TRBV19, with D possibly matching TRBD1 (6 bases). The CDR3 totals 14 residues. Germline values: CDR1 LNHDA, CDR2 SQIVND (reference sequence). Trimming pared 6 bases from V and 6 bases from J, leaving 17 bases between. The CDR3: CASSPTGGVPEAFF. The CDR3 DNA sequence: TGTGCCAGTAGCCCCACGGGGGGCGTCCCTGAAGCTTTCTTT. Based on the CDR3 plus reference TRBV19 and TRBJ1-1, the full variable domain is DGGITQSPKYLFRKEGQNVTLSCEQNLNHDAMYWYRQDPGQGLRLIYYSQIVNDFQKGDIAEGYSVSREKKESFPLTVTSAQKNPTAFYLCASSPTGGVPEAFFGQGTRLTVV.

The rearrangement joins TRBV19 to TRBJ1-6; TRBD1 aligns across 11 bases. Germline assignment: CDR1 LNHDA and CDR2 SQIVND (reference sequence). With V trimmed by 3 bases and J by 7 bases, 5 bases remained unmatched. This CDR3 is 16 amino acids long. The CDR3 sequence: CASSIPDRGRNSPLHF. Here the CDR3 DNA reads TGTGCCAGTAGTATCCCGGACAGGGGGCGAAATTCACCCCTCCACTTT.

CDR3: CASSPGRGREDTQYF. The CDR3 nucleotides are TGTGCCAGCAGCCCCGGGCGGGGGCGGGAAGATACGCAGTATTTT. This rearrangement joins TRBV27 to TRBJ2-3; a possible D gene is TRBD2 (7 bases). The length of the CDR3 is 15 residues. V lost 6 bases, J lost 5 bases, and 18 bases lay in between. Germline values: CDR1 MNHEY, CDR2 SMNVEV (reference sequence).

The table lists this clone with a count of one. This specimen includes other DNA sequences encoding the same CDR3. The chain carries TRBV27 and TRBJ2-1; D may be TRBD2 (6 bases). The CDR3 sequence is 14 residues long. The germline V gene encodes CDR1 MNHEY and CDR2 SMNVEV (reference sequence). V gave up 4 bases and J gave up 4 bases, with 11 bases separating them. The CDR3 here is CASSSGGPYNEQFF. The CDR3 nucleotides read TGTGCCAGCAGTTCTGGAGGGCCTTACAATGAGCAGTTCTTC.

This clone has just one count. The chain uses TRBV7-8 and TRBJ2-7; 7 bases match TRBD2. The germline V gene encodes CDR1 SGHVS and CDR2 FQNEAQ. Losses at the gene ends were 5 bases for V and 0 bases for J; bases not matched to a gene: 16. This CDR3 has 18 residues. CDR3 sequence reads: CASSTPSAREAFSYEQYF. CDR3 DNA: TGTGCCAGCAGCACTCCCTCGGCACGGGAGGCCTTCTCCTACGAGCAGTACTTC.

This clone was recorded a few times. The chain links TRBV5-1 to TRBJ2-3; 12 bases agree with TRBD1. V lost 7 bases and J lost 5; bases outside the gene matches: 8. This CDR3 comprises 15 residues. From germline, CDR1 is SGHRS and CDR2 YFSETQ. In DNA form, the CDR3 reads TGCGCCAGCTCCCGGGACAGGGGGCGCGTAGATACGCAGTATTTT. Residues: CASSRDRGRVDTQYF.